The present T cell receptor beta chain was sequenced within a study of shared clonotypes between healthy human individuals. Study context: Three CD4 naive, three CD4 memory, two CD8 naive and one CD8 memory plate were used per donor. Study observations and caveats: Across a handful of donors, naive CD4 shared approximately 4.5%, naive CD8 approximately 3.5%, memory CD4 roughly 2.4%, memory CD8 about 0.4%. Rarefaction indicated that sorted-subset sequencing remained incomplete although depth was large.

Note on this clone: What it recognizes is unknown.

At the deep level, the assay was run. TCRdb's copy holds only in-frame clones and misses some; the assay was immunoSEQ multiplex PCR. Of 2 million to 3 million clones in the sample, over 85% were seen once. The V end was cut by 3 bases, the J end by 0 bases, with 9 bases between. The germline CDR1 and CDR2 sequences are SNHLY and FYNNEI. The CDR3 contains 15 residues. The sequenced sample was naive CD4+ T cells from PBMCs. The subset here: CD45RA+ positively selected. The receptor was isolated from a man aged 18 to 35 in good health. Some clones in this sample may be carry-over from other donors' samples. The chain recombines TRBV2 with TRBJ1-3; no firm D call. The CDR3 loop is CASSDGLSSGNTIYF. Here the CDR3 DNA reads TGTGCCAGCAGTGATGGGCTCAGCTCTGGAAACACCATATATTTT.